The clone carrying this T cell receptor (beta chain) was detected ten times or more. Antigen specificity is unknown. This specimen belongs to a study of T-cell reconstitution after alpha-beta-depleted transplantation in children. As it was prepared, the TCRbeta library received unique molecular identifiers. One entry per CDR3 protein, called by TCRdb with MiXCR from the PCR reads. This repertoire shows approximately 300,000 distinct CDR3 sequences, 6.5% to 9% found once; its top ten account for about 9.3%. Findings of the study overall: At the one-year point after transplant, T-cell counts and TCRbeta diversity were found to come mostly from T cells that had been newly produced.

The CDR3 is 14 amino acids. V dropped 4 bases and J dropped 4; count of bases not matched to a gene: 4. Looked up from germline, CDR1 is SGHRS and CDR2 is YFSETQ. V gene TRBV5-1 combines with J gene TRBJ1-4, with 7 bases identical to TRBD1. This clonotype was obtained from a female patient aged 2-15 years who had a stem cell transplant for Fanconi anemia, so the T cells may come from the graft donor. Sequences were derived from peripheral blood, sampled 360 days after TCRalphabeta/CD19-depleted stem cell transplant. The CDR3 nucleotides read TGCGCCAGCAGCGGGACAGAAAGTAATGAAAAACTGTTTTTT. This codes for CASSGTESNEKLFF.